The 12 T cell receptor beta chains presented below share a single source sample, sequenced in a study of blood T cell repertoires in COVID-19. TCRdb keeps only in-frame clones here, not all; method: immunoSEQ multiplex PCR. This table has about 80,000 clones, 80% appearing once. Sequenced input: peripheral blood. Every receptor here comes from a man in his sixties with active or convalescent COVID-19.

This clone was picked up one time. V is TRBV4-3 and J is TRBJ2-7; unclear D gene. V was trimmed by 0 bases and J by 0 bases, leaving 12 bases between them. Per germline, CDR1 LGHNA and CDR2 YSLEER. The CDR3 is 16 amino acids. The CDR3: CASSQDTTHFSYEQYF. In DNA form, the CDR3 reads TGCGCCAGCAGCCAAGACACGACTCACTTCTCCTACGAGCAGTACTTC.

This chain joins TRBV29-1 and TRBJ2-5, with 13 bases identical to TRBD2. This CDR3 has 14 residues. The J segment lost 5 bases and the V segment lost 5 bases, leaving 5 bases of the junction unmatched. Per germline, CDR1 SQVTM and CDR2 ANQGSEA. This CDR3 is CSVSRTSGGETQYF. As DNA, the CDR3 is TGCAGCGTTTCCCGGACTAGCGGGGGTGAGACCCAGTACTTC.

The V call is TRBV7-2, the J call TRBJ2-7; 11 nucleotides line up with TRBD2. CDR1 and CDR2 from the germline V gene are SGHTA and FQGNSA. Trimming cost V 4 bases and J 1 base; bases outside gene matches: 9. The CDR3 covers 17 residues. The CDR3 DNA is TGTGCCAGCAGCTGGGCTAGCGGGGGGACAAGTTCCTACGAGCAGTACTTC. Its protein product is CASSWASGGTSSYEQYF.

The rearrangement links TRBV6-5 to TRBJ2-5; TRBD1 agrees at 8 bases. Germline V gene data show CDR1 as MNHEY and CDR2 as SVGAGI. The J segment lost 4 bases and the V segment lost 6 bases, leaving 10 bases of the junction unmatched. This CDR3 region has 15 residues. CDR3 bases: TGTGCCAGCAGAACCGGGACAGGTGGGGGAGAGACCCAGTACTTC. This gives the protein CASRTGTGGGETQYF.

This chain links TRBV19 with TRBJ2-3; 9 bases fit TRBD2. CDR1 is LNHDA, CDR2 SQIVND, per germline (reference sequence). The CDR3 is 17 amino acids. J gave up 2 bases and V 2 bases, and 8 bases lay outside the gene matches. Here the CDR3 reads CASSITGLAGNTDTQYF. The CDR3 DNA reads as TGTGCCAGTAGTATAACCGGCCTAGCGGGAAACACAGATACGCAGTATTTT.

V gene TRBV7-2 combines with J gene TRBJ1-2, with 7 nucleotides matching TRBD1. The CDR3 length is 14 residues. Per the germline V gene, CDR1 is SGHTA and CDR2 is FQGNSA. The V gene end was trimmed by 3 bases and the J gene end by 5 bases; junction bases not matched to a gene: 6. The CDR3 region has the DNA TGTGCCAGCAGCTTCTCGGGACAGAAATATGGCTACACCTTC. Amino acid sequence: CASSFSGQKYGYTF.

This clone was seen only a few times. V and J are TRBV7-2 and TRBJ2-3, with 10 bases identical to TRBD2. This CDR3 region has 17 residues. Germline V gene sequence: CDR1 SGHTA, CDR2 FQGNSA. V was pared by 4 bases and J by 4 bases, with 11 bases of the junction left unmatched. The CDR3 reads CASSSSLAGAMADTQYF. The CDR3 coding sequence is TGTGCCAGCAGCTCGTCGCTAGCGGGGGCTATGGCAGATACGCAGTATTTT. Drawing the rest from reference TRBV7-2 and TRBJ2-3, the complete variable domain is GAGVSQSPSNKVTEKGKDVELRCDPISGHTALYWYRQSLGQGLEFLIYFQGNSAPDKSGLPSDRFSAERTGGSVSTLTIQRTQQEDSAVYLCASSSSLAGAMADTQYFGPGTRLTVL.

In its sample, this clone was seen a few times. The chain couples TRBV2 to TRBJ1-5; D is perhaps TRBD1 (5 bases). Trimming removed 5 bases at V and 4 bases at J, with 15 bases between. CDR1 and CDR2 from the germline V gene are SNHLY and FYNNEI. The CDR3 covers 15 residues. CDR3 residues: CASSPRIGGNQPQHF. CDR3 nucleotide sequence: TGTGCCAGCAGTCCCAGGATCGGGGGTAATCAGCCCCAGCATTTT.

With regard to this clone: The same CDR3 arises from other DNA sequences in this sample as well. This CDR3 reads CASSYRGNTEAFF. The CDR3, as DNA: TGTGCCAGCAGTTACAGGGGGAACACTGAAGCTTTCTTT. The chain carries TRBV6-6 and TRBJ1-1; D possibly corresponds to TRBD1 (5 bases). The CDR3 consists of 13 residues. Germline V CDR1 and CDR2: MNHNY, SVGAGI (reference sequence). Trimming left V 2 bases short and J 1 base short, with 5 bases between.

The V gene is TRBV3-1 (or the pseudogene TRBV3-2), the J gene TRBJ1-1; 7 nucleotides agree with TRBD1. Per the germline V gene, CDR1 is LGHDT and CDR2 is YNNKEL (reference sequence). The CDR3 is 14 amino acids. Trimming took 2 bases from V and 6 from J; bases not matched to a gene: 6. The CDR3 sequence is CASSQRLQGPEAFF. In DNA form, the CDR3 reads TGTGCCAGCAGCCAAAGATTACAGGGGCCTGAAGCTTTCTTT.

The rearrangement uses TRBV10-2 and TRBJ2-5; 12 nucleotides line up with TRBD1. Germline V CDR1 and CDR2: WSHSY, SAAADI. J lost 5 bases, V lost 4 bases, and 2 bases had no gene match. The CDR3 has 14 amino acids. In DNA, the CDR3 is TGCGCCAGCAGTGGGGACAGGGGGCTGGAGACCCAGTACTTC. This sequence encodes CASSGDRGLETQYF.

The chain recombines TRBV2 with TRBJ2-1; possibly TRBD2 for D (6 bases). The CDR3 extends over 12 amino acids. V was shortened by 8 bases and J by 7 bases, with 12 bases between the two germline ends. CDR1 SNHLY and CDR2 FYNNEI come from the germline V gene. The CDR3: CASLPEGNEQFF. CDR3 DNA: TGTGCCAGCCTCCCGGAGGGAAATGAGCAGTTCTTC.